The T cell receptor beta chain under discussion was sequenced for a study of control samples from healthy donors and cancer patients. Produced via immunoSEQ multiplex PCR; TCRdb's table is partial and in-frame only. Of roughly 150,000 clones in the sample, 93% were seen once. CDR3 size: 14 residues. Losses at the gene ends were 1 base for V and 9 bases for J; bases not matched to a gene: 6. The V gene's germline CDR1 is SGHDT and CDR2 YYEEEE. This receptor was taken from a man aged 18 to 30 in good health. The sequenced sample consisted of blood. This chain joins TRBV5-6 and TRBJ2-1; 8 nucleotides align to TRBD2. The CDR3 region has the DNA TGTGCCAGCAGCTTGCAAGCGGGAGACGGTGAGCAGTTCTTC. This translates into CASSLQAGDGEQFF.